These 9 T cell receptor beta chains came from one sample sequenced in a study of T cells in Graves' hyperthyroidism and ophthalmopathy. Authors of the study amplified TCR beta CDR3 regions from RNA transcripts. During a first-round RT-PCR of the TCR CDR3, the HTBI primer set was used. MiXCR was run by TCRdb on the multiplex PCR reads, yielding one entry per CDR3 protein. The sample lists under 350,000 distinct CDR3 sequences; roughly 15% were seen once. The sequenced material came from blood. These receptors were collected from a young woman with Graves' hyperthyroidism that later progressed to Graves' ophthalmopathy.

This clonotype occurred many times. This chain joins TRBV30 and TRBJ1-5; 8 bases fit TRBD1. Per germline, CDR1 GTSNPN and CDR2 SVGIG (reference sequence). The V and J ends lost 5 bases and 6 bases, in that order; junction bases with no gene match: 9. The CDR3 totals 14 residues. CDR3 coding DNA: TGTGCCTGGGGGTCCGCAGGGGGCAGTCAGCCCCAGCATTTT. It codes for CAWGSAGGSQPQHF.

On this clonotype: Given a much more abundant clone one base away, this may be a read error. The gene calls are TRBV19 and TRBJ2-1, with 8 bases that match TRBD2. The germline V gene has CDR1 LNHDA and CDR2 SQIVND (reference sequence). V lost 10 bases to trimming and J lost 5 bases; unmatched junction nucleotides: 10. This CDR3 has 14 amino acids. CDR3 sequence reads: CAIVWAGGNNEQFF. The CDR3 DNA reads as TGTGCCATTGTCTGGGCGGGAGGTAACAATGAGCAGTTCTTC.

CDR3 region: CASTPGGRGLETQYF. CDR3 nucleotide sequence: TGTGCCAGCACGCCGGGGGGGAGGGGGCTCGAGACCCAGTACTTC. This sequence joins TRBV7-2 and TRBJ2-5; the D gene is possibly TRBD2 (8 bases). The CDR3 extends over 15 amino acids. The germline CDR1 and CDR2 sequences are SGHTA and FQGNSA. Trimming took off 7 bases at V and 5 bases at J, with 20 bases between the two ends.

The chain has TRBV11-2 and TRBJ2-5, with 8 positions matching TRBD2. CDR1 SGHAT and CDR2 FQNNGV come from the germline V gene. V dropped 0 bases and J dropped 0; count of bases not matched to a gene: 12. The CDR3 has 19 amino acids. The CDR3 nucleotides read TGTGCCAGCAGCTTAGATCTGTCTAGCGGGTGGGGGAACCAAGAGACCCAGTACTTC. As protein: CASSLDLSSGWGNQETQYF.

The V call is TRBV7-3, the J call TRBJ2-3, with TRBD2 identical over 9 bases. The CDR3 runs 16 residues. CDR1 SGHTA and CDR2 FQGTGA come from the germline V gene. V lost 2 bases and J lost 3; bases outside the gene matches: 6. This CDR3 is CASSLAVAGVTDTQYF. The CDR3 nucleotides read TGTGCCAGCAGCTTAGCGGTAGCGGGGGTGACAGATACGCAGTATTTT.

This clonotype was recorded a few times. The chain has TRBV24-1 and TRBJ2-7; 10 nucleotides agree with TRBD1. The J segment lost 3 bases and the V segment lost 2 bases, leaving 3 bases of the junction unmatched. Germline CDR1 and CDR2: KGHDR and SFDVKD. The CDR3 is made up of 15 amino acids. The CDR3 nucleotides are TGTGCCACCAGTGATTCTAGGACAGGGGGCTACGAGCAGTACTTC. Translation gives CATSDSRTGGYEQYF.

For this clonotype: A much bigger clone sits one base away, suggesting this may be a read error. The rearrangement uses TRBV28 and TRBJ2-7; TRBD1 matches at 10 bases. Germline V lookup: CDR1 MDHEN, CDR2 SYDVKM. The CDR3 is 16 amino acids. V shed 6 bases, J shed 6 bases, and the junction held 14 bases outside the gene matches. CDR3: CASRPASGTGDGEQYF. CDR3 DNA: TGTGCCAGCAGGCCTGCGTCCGGGACAGGGGACGGCGAGCAGTACTTC.

This clonotype has more than one count but fewer than ten. This chain connects TRBV6-2 or TRBV6-3 to TRBJ2-5; 10 nucleotides align to TRBD2. The germline V gene encodes CDR1 MNHEY and CDR2 SVGEGT. The CDR3 loop spans 16 amino acids. V lost 0 bases, J lost 1 base, and 2 bases stayed unmatched. CDR3 amino acids: CASSYSRTSGQETQYF. CDR3 bases: TGTGCCAGCAGTTACTCCCGGACTAGCGGCCAAGAGACCCAGTACTTC.

DNA for the CDR3: TGTGCCAGCAGCGACTACAGGACTAGCGGCTACAATGAGCAGTTCTTC. Residues: CASSDYRTSGYNEQFF. The chain joins TRBV9 to TRBJ2-1; 10 positions match TRBD2. This CDR3 region has 16 residues. CDR1 SGDLS and CDR2 YYNGEE come from the germline V gene. After removal of 3 bases from V and 3 bases from J, the junction contained 6 bases not matched to a gene.